A selection of T cell receptor beta chains follows, all from one sample in a study of identical twins. MiXCR, applied by TCRdb to the 5' RACE reads, yields one record per CDR3 protein. There are a few hundred thousand distinct CDR3 sequences in the sample; around 9% occur only once, and 8% to 10% lies in the top ten. The specimen sequenced was naive T cells sorted from blood. These receptors were taken from a woman between 45 and 65 years old in good health. CDR3s include the opening cysteine and the closing phenylalanine or tryptophan. D genes are given only for firm matches. The listing skips clone size in some rows; elsewhere it reads once, few, many or a size class.

length: 17
J: TRBJ2-1
D: TRBD2
V: TRBV20-1
size: -
DNA: TGCAGTGCTAGTGGGACTAGCGGGAGCGAGGCCTACAATGAGCAGTTCTTC
CDR3: CSASGTSGSEAYNEQFF

length: 15
J: TRBJ1-1
D: TRBD1
V: TRBV5-1
size: few
DNA: TGCGCCAGCAGCTTGAGTCAGGGGGCTTGGACTGAAGCTTTCTTT
CDR3: CASSLSQGAWTEAFF

length: 16
J: TRBJ2-7
D: TRBD1
V: TRBV3-1
size: many
DNA: TGTGCCAGCAGCCAAATAGGTGGGACAGGATCCCACGAGCAGTACTTC
CDR3: CASSQIGGTGSHEQYF

length: 14
J: TRBJ2-1
D: -
V: TRBV21-1
size: -
DNA: TGTGCCAGCAGACGCCGATCTCTAGCGCACGGCGGGTTCTTC
CDR3: CASRRRSLAHGGFF

length: 12
J: TRBJ1-1
D: -
V: TRBV12-5
size: -
DNA: TGTGCTAGTGGGCGAATTGTGGATGAAGCTTTCTTT
CDR3: CASGRIVDEAFF

length: 13
J: TRBJ1-2
D: -
V: TRBV20-1
size: few
DNA: TGCAGTGCTAGGCAGGGCCGTAACTATGGCTACACCTTC
CDR3: CSARQGRNYGYTF

length: 19
J: TRBJ1-1
D: TRBD1
V: TRBV27
size: few
DNA: TGTGCCAGCAGTTTATTGGGTGGGCAGGGGGCTTCCATGAACACTGAAGCTTTCTTT
CDR3: CASSLLGGQGASMNTEAFF

length: 14
J: TRBJ2-1
D: TRBD2
V: TRBV12-3/TRBV12-4
size: few
DNA: TGTGCCAGCAGTTTAGCGGGAGGGGAGAATGAGCAGTTCTTC
CDR3: CASSLAGGENEQFF

length: 14
J: TRBJ2-4
D: -
V: TRBV20-1
size: few
DNA: TGCAGTGCTAGTGATCGAACAGCCAAAAACATTCAGTACTTC
CDR3: CSASDRTAKNIQYF

length: 16
J: TRBJ2-1
D: TRBD1
V: TRBV24-1
size: few
DNA: TGTGCCACCAGTGATCCAGGACAGGGTAACATCGATGAGCAGTTCTTC
CDR3: CATSDPGQGNIDEQFF

length: 13
J: TRBJ1-2
D: -
V: TRBV7-9
size: many
DNA: TGTGCCAGCAGTGAGCAGGGAACATATGGCTACACCTTC
CDR3: CASSEQGTYGYTF

length: 16
J: TRBJ2-6
D: -
V: TRBV11-2
size: few
DNA: TGTGCCAGCAGGACTACGGTGGGCTCTGGGGCCAACGTCCTGACTTTC
CDR3: CASRTTVGSGANVLTF

length: 13
J: TRBJ2-7
D: TRBD1
V: TRBV7-9
size: -
DNA: TGTGCCAGCAGCCTCAACAGGGGTGGAGAGCAGTACTTC
CDR3: CASSLNRGGEQYF

length: 13
J: TRBJ1-1
D: -
V: TRBV5-1
size: many
DNA: TGCGCCAGCAGCTTGATTGCGGGTACTGAAGCTTTCTTT
CDR3: CASSLIAGTEAFF

length: 13
J: TRBJ2-7
D: TRBD1
V: TRBV13
size: -
DNA: TGTGCCAGCAGCCCAGGGGGCTCTGACGAGCAGTACTTC
CDR3: CASSPGGSDEQYF

length: 13
J: TRBJ2-3
D: -
V: TRBV20-1
size: many
DNA: TGCAGTGCTAGGGTTAGGAGGGGAGATACGCAGTATTTT
CDR3: CSARVRRGDTQYF

length: 13
J: TRBJ2-2
D: -
V: TRBV7-9
size: many
DNA: TGTGCCAGCAGTTTAGAACCGACCGGGGAGCTGTTTTTT
CDR3: CASSLEPTGELFF

length: 14
J: TRBJ2-2
D: -
V: TRBV7-8
size: -
DNA: TGTGCCAGCAGCTTCAGGGGGGGTTCCGGGGAGCTGTTTTTT
CDR3: CASSFRGGSGELFF

length: 16
J: TRBJ2-3
D: TRBD2
V: TRBV28
size: few
DNA: TGTGCCAGCAGTCAGCGGGACGGCCGACTTAGGGATACGCAGTATTTT
CDR3: CASSQRDGRLRDTQYF

length: 16
J: TRBJ2-1
D: TRBD2
V: TRBV5-1
size: few
DNA: TGCGCCAGCGGGGGAGCGGGAGGGCCCTCCTACAATGAGCAGTTCTTC
CDR3: CASGGAGGPSYNEQFF

length: 12
J: TRBJ2-2
D: -
V: TRBV12-3/TRBV12-4
size: many
DNA: TGTGCCAGCAGTCCCACAGGCGGGGAGCTGTTTTTT
CDR3: CASSPTGGELFF

length: 16
J: TRBJ1-5
D: TRBD1
V: TRBV24-1
size: many
DNA: TGTGCCACCAGTGGTTTGGGACAGGGCCTCAATCAGCCCCAGCATTTT
CDR3: CATSGLGQGLNQPQHF

length: 17
J: TRBJ2-1
D: -
V: TRBV4-1
size: few
DNA: TGCGCCAGCAGCCGAAGTTGGGGGCAGAGCTCCTACAATGAGCAGTTCTTC
CDR3: CASSRSWGQSSYNEQFF

length: 13
J: TRBJ1-5
D: -
V: TRBV29-1
size: -
DNA: TGCAGCGCGGCGACAGATAGCAATCAGCCCCAGCATTTT
CDR3: CSAATDSNQPQHF

length: 15
J: TRBJ2-2
D: TRBD2
V: TRBV12-3/TRBV12-4
size: many
DNA: TGTGCCAGCAGGCCTAACCTAGCGGAGACCGGGGAGCTGTTTTTT
CDR3: CASRPNLAETGELFF

length: 15
J: TRBJ2-1
D: TRBD2
V: TRBV12-3/TRBV12-4
size: -
DNA: TGTGCCAGCAGAGTAGCGGGAGGGCCCTACAATGAGCAGTTCTTC
CDR3: CASRVAGGPYNEQFF

length: 15
J: TRBJ1-3
D: TRBD1
V: TRBV6-5
size: many
DNA: TGTGCCAGCACCGGGACAGGAGACTCTGGAAACACCATATATTTT
CDR3: CASTGTGDSGNTIYF

length: 13
J: TRBJ2-7
D: TRBD1
V: TRBV20-1
size: few
DNA: TGCAGTGCTAAAGGACAGGGTGTCTACGAGCAGTACTTC
CDR3: CSAKGQGVYEQYF

length: 13
J: TRBJ1-3
D: -
V: TRBV5-1
size: many
DNA: TGCGCCAGCAGCGAGAACCGGGGAAACACCATATATTTT
CDR3: CASSENRGNTIYF

length: 13
J: TRBJ1-1
D: -
V: TRBV7-9
size: -
DNA: TGTGCCAGCACCTTAGGACTGAACACTGAAGCTTTCTTT
CDR3: CASTLGLNTEAFF

length: 15
J: TRBJ2-3
D: -
V: TRBV15
size: many
DNA: TGTGCCACCAGCAGAGTTGCCAGTAGCACAGATACGCAGTATTTT
CDR3: CATSRVASSTDTQYF

length: 19
J: TRBJ2-1
D: TRBD2
V: TRBV7-9
size: many
DNA: TGTGCCAGCAGCAACCGCTTAGCGGGAGGCCTTCGCTCCTACAATGAGCAGTTCTTC
CDR3: CASSNRLAGGLRSYNEQFF

length: 19
J: TRBJ2-1
D: TRBD2
V: TRBV3-1
size: few
DNA: TGTGCCAGCAGCCAAGATGGTATTAGCGTGGGAGGGCCCTCCCGGGGGCAGTTCTTC
CDR3: CASSQDGISVGGPSRGQFF

length: 15
J: TRBJ2-7
D: -
V: TRBV27
size: -
DNA: TGTGCCAGCAGCCCTCTGAGTAGTCAGTCCTACGAGCAGTACTTC
CDR3: CASSPLSSQSYEQYF

length: 15
J: TRBJ2-2
D: TRBD1
V: TRBV27
size: few
DNA: TGTGCCAGCAGGTCGACAGGGGTGAACACCGGGGAGCTGTTTTTT
CDR3: CASRSTGVNTGELFF

length: 16
J: TRBJ2-1
D: TRBD2
V: TRBV5-6
size: many
DNA: TGTGCCAGCAGCTCCTTAGCGGGAGGGCGATACAATGAGCAGTTCTTC
CDR3: CASSSLAGGRYNEQFF

length: 15
J: TRBJ1-1
D: -
V: TRBV5-1
size: -
DNA: TGCGCCAGCAGCTTGGGACAGAGTCAAAACACTGAAGCTTTCTTT
CDR3: CASSLGQSQNTEAFF

length: 16
J: TRBJ1-4
D: -
V: TRBV4-1
size: -
DNA: TGCGCCAGCAGCCAAGATGTAACGATTGAGAATGAAAAACTGTTTTTT
CDR3: CASSQDVTIENEKLFF

length: 14
J: TRBJ1-5
D: -
V: TRBV28
size: -
DNA: TGTGCCAGCATCGGCGGGACCAAGTATCAGCCCCAGCATTTT
CDR3: CASIGGTKYQPQHF

length: 14
J: TRBJ2-1
D: TRBD1
V: TRBV27
size: many
DNA: TGTGCCAGCCGACGGACAGGGGCCTACAATGAGCAGTTCTTC
CDR3: CASRRTGAYNEQFF

length: 14
J: TRBJ2-5
D: TRBD1
V: TRBV12-3/TRBV12-4
size: few
DNA: TGTGCCAGCAGCCGTACAGGGGAGCGAGAGACCCAGTACTTC
CDR3: CASSRTGERETQYF

length: 17
J: TRBJ2-3
D: TRBD2
V: TRBV5-1
size: many
DNA: TGCGCCAGCAGCTCCTTTTTCCCTAGCGGGAGTTCAGATACGCAGTATTTT
CDR3: CASSSFFPSGSSDTQYF

length: 16
J: TRBJ1-2
D: -
V: TRBV12-3/TRBV12-4
size: many
DNA: TGTGCCAGCAGTTTCCTACTTCTCGGGGTCTCCTATGGCTACACCTTC
CDR3: CASSFLLLGVSYGYTF

length: 14
J: TRBJ1-1
D: -
V: TRBV11-2
size: -
DNA: TGTGCCAGCAGCTTATTCGGCGTGAACACTGAAGCTTTCTTT
CDR3: CASSLFGVNTEAFF

length: 15
J: TRBJ2-2
D: -
V: TRBV5-1
size: many
DNA: TGCGCCAGCAGCGAAGGACCGTCCGGCGCCGGGGAGCTGTTTTTT
CDR3: CASSEGPSGAGELFF

length: 15
J: TRBJ1-1
D: -
V: TRBV5-5
size: few
DNA: TGTGCCAGCAGCTCACCGGACTCCTGGGGCACTGAAGCTTTCTTT
CDR3: CASSSPDSWGTEAFF